Sequencing of this TCR beta chain was carried out in a study of blood T cell repertoires in COVID-19. Background on the study: From T cells, B-cell-depleted T cells, or PBMCs came the material, which was cDNA or gDNA.

Germline CDR1 LNHDA, CDR2 SQIVND (reference sequence). The CDR3 is 14 residues long. The V segment lost 1 base and the J segment 6 bases; nucleotides outside the gene matches: 2. Generated by immunoSEQ multiplex PCR, the TCRdb table keeps only in-frame clones and is missing some. Seen here are about 83,000 clones, just over 85% observed once, and the top ten hold 20% to 25%. The source is a woman of 80 years or more in a cohort sampled during active or convalescent COVID-19. This sequence joins TRBV19 and TRBJ1-5, with 8 bases that match TRBD1. Source material: peripheral blood. CDR3: CASSIGTGPQPQHF. The CDR3 DNA reads TGTGCCAGTAGTATAGGGACAGGGCCTCAGCCCCAGCATTTT.